The 17 T cell receptor beta chains below all came from one sample that was sequenced in a study of control samples from healthy donors and cancer patients. Data came from immunoSEQ multiplex PCR; TCRdb stores just in-frame clones and leaves some out. Altogether some 150,000 clones are present, around 94% being singletons, with the ten largest covering 11% to 15%. Specimen: PBMCs. These receptors all stem from a man in his fifties or sixties with colorectal cancer.

J is TRBJ1-2 and V is TRBV1. TRBV1 is noted as a pseudogene. The CDR3 totals 15 residues. The CDR3 region is CTSSQDQGAITGYTF. DNA for the CDR3: TGCACCAGCAGCCAGGATCAGGGAGCAATAACGGGCTACACCTTC.

J is TRBJ2-1 and V is TRBV12-1; the table assigns TRBD2, which was not confirmed against the DNA. TRBV12-1 is recorded as a pseudogene. CDR3 length: 15 amino acids. The CDR3 DNA reads as TGTGCCAGCAGCTTCGAGCGGATTAACTACAATGAGCAGTTCTTC. Amino acids: CASSFERINYNEQFF.

The gene calls are TRBV12-3 or TRBV12-4 and TRBJ2-1; D is possibly TRBD2 (5 bases). This CDR3 comprises 13 residues. Trimming removed 5 bases at V and 7 bases at J, with 12 bases between. The CDR3 coding sequence is TGTGCCAGCAGTATACGACGGACTAATGAGCAGTTCTTC. Translated: CASSIRRTNEQFF.

The V gene is TRBV2, the J gene TRBJ2-1; D perhaps matches TRBD1 (6 bases). V was cut by 6 bases and J by 2 bases, with 14 bases left in between. Germline V lookup: CDR1 SNHLY, CDR2 FYNNEI. This CDR3 has 15 residues. The CDR3 reads CASSDQGSTYNEQFF. DNA for the CDR3: TGTGCCAGCAGCGATCAGGGGAGCACCTACAATGAGCAGTTCTTC.

This sequence joins TRBV6-2 or TRBV6-3 and TRBJ2-5; 8 bases map to TRBD1. The germline gives CDR1 MNHEY, CDR2 SVGEGT. The CDR3 totals 15 residues. V was clipped by 1 base and J by 4 bases; unmatched bases: 5. The CDR3 sequence: CASSYFGQGGETQYF. CDR3 nucleotide sequence: TGTGCCAGCAGTTACTTTGGACAGGGAGGAGAGACCCAGTACTTC.

The genes are TRBV10-3 and TRBJ2-5; D is perhaps TRBD1 or TRBD2 (5 bases each). V dropped 3 bases and J dropped 4 bases, with 15 bases sitting between them. The CDR3 spans 15 residues. The germline gives CDR1 ENHRY, CDR2 SYGVKD. CDR3 DNA: TGTGCCATCAGTGACCGGGACGCCGGCGGAGAGACCCAGTACTTC. It codes for CAISDRDAGGETQYF.

This chain links TRBV13 with TRBJ1-6; D gene ambiguous. V lost 3 bases and J 6 bases, leaving 9 bases between the germline ends. Germline lookup yields CDR1 PRHDT and CDR2 FYEKMQ (reference sequence). This CDR3 spans 14 amino acids. CDR3 DNA sequence: TGTGCCAGCAGCTTGGGCTCGCGTAATTCACCCCTCCACTTT. This encodes CASSLGSRNSPLHF.

DNA for the CDR3: TGTGCCACCAGTGCCTCGGACATTTCAGATACGCAGTATTTT. Amino acid sequence: CATSASDISDTQYF. V and J are TRBV24-1 and TRBJ2-3; weak D call: TRBD1 (5 bases). The CDR3 covers 14 residues. Germline CDR1 is KGHDR and CDR2 is SFDVKD. V was clipped by 5 bases and J by 4 bases, with 12 bases between them.

The V gene is TRBV18, the J gene TRBJ2-5, with TRBD1 matching 8 bases. The CDR3 covers 12 residues. With 6 bases clipped from V and 4 bases from J, the junction kept 1 base outside the gene matches. Germline V lookup: CDR1 KGHSH, CDR2 LQKENI. The CDR3: CASSTGGETQYF. The CDR3 DNA reads TGTGCCAGCTCTACAGGGGGAGAGACCCAGTACTTC.

The chain carries TRBV27 and TRBJ1-1; a weak D match, TRBD1 (6 bases). Germline CDR1 MNHEY, CDR2 SMNVEV (reference sequence). Trimming took 3 bases from V and 0 from J, leaving 8 bases between them. The CDR3 has 14 residues. CDR3 sequence (DNA): TGTGCCAGCAGTTTCGGACAGCTGAACACTGAAGCTTTCTTT. This sequence encodes CASSFGQLNTEAFF.

This clone was detected once. The J gene is TRBJ2-2, the V gene TRBV12-3 or TRBV12-4, with D perhaps TRBD2 (6 bases). There are 13 residues in the CDR3. Trimming took 1 base from V and 6 from J, leaving 6 bases between them. CDR3 sequence reads: CASSLGEAGELFF. CDR3 bases: TGTGCCAGCAGTTTAGGGGAGGCCGGGGAGCTGTTTTTT.

The chain couples TRBV29-1 to TRBJ2-1; 11 bases are a match to TRBD2. CDR3 size: 18 residues. Germline CDR1 is SQVTM and CDR2 is ANQGSEA. J gave up 0 bases and V 3 bases, and 10 bases lay outside the gene matches. The CDR3 coding sequence is TGCAGCGTTGAGCGGGCTAGCGGGGGGATAAGCTCCTACAATGAGCAGTTCTTC. Translating gives CSVERASGGISSYNEQFF.

The V gene is TRBV11-1, the J gene TRBJ2-7; 11 nucleotides align to TRBD1. V dropped 4 bases and J dropped 3; count of bases not matched to a gene: 2. This CDR3 has 14 amino acids. Looked up from germline, CDR1 is SGHAT and CDR2 is FQDESV (reference sequence). This chain's CDR3 is CASSYGTGGYEQYF. The CDR3 DNA follows: TGTGCCAGCAGCTATGGGACAGGGGGCTACGAGCAGTACTTC.

Comment on this clone: Within the sample, other DNA sequences also encode this same CDR3. The rearrangement links TRBV2 to TRBJ1-5, with 9 bases identical to TRBD1. V shed 4 bases, J shed 5 bases, and the junction held 3 bases outside the gene matches. The CDR3 has 14 amino acids. Germline CDR1 and CDR2: SNHLY and FYNNEI. In DNA, the CDR3 is TGTGCCAGCAGTGGGACAGGGGAGGATCAGCCCCAGCATTTT. It translates to CASSGTGEDQPQHF.

Comment on this clone: The CDR3 does not end in the conserved phenylalanine or tryptophan, so this is likely a read error. The DNA is omitted, as the CDR3 cannot be located on it reliably, and the CDR3 follows TCRdb's listing. This chain connects TRBV6-1 to TRBJ1-1. Including both end residues, the CDR3 is 12 amino acids long. Per the germline V gene, CDR1 is MNHNS and CDR2 is SASEGT. The CDR3 loop is CASSEIFSLSTS.

The gene calls are TRBV24-1 and TRBJ2-5; 8 nucleotides agree with TRBD2. V trimming: 5 bases; J trimming: 7 bases; junction bases outside the gene matches: 8. CDR1 and CDR2 from the germline V gene are KGHDR and SFDVKD. The CDR3 totals 14 residues. The CDR3 DNA sequence: TGTGCCACCAGTGTCAGCGGGGGCGCAGGGACCCAGTACTTC. Amino acid sequence: CATSVSGGAGTQYF.

This CDR3 is CASSQDIRPNQPQHF. CDR3 nucleotides: TGCGCCAGCAGCCAAGATATAAGGCCTAATCAGCCCCAGCATTTT. V gene TRBV4-1 combines with J gene TRBJ1-5; D remains ambiguous. The CDR3 is made up of 15 amino acids. Trimming took off 0 bases at V and 4 bases at J, with 10 bases between the two ends. Germline CDR1 reads MGHRA; CDR2 reads YSYEKL.